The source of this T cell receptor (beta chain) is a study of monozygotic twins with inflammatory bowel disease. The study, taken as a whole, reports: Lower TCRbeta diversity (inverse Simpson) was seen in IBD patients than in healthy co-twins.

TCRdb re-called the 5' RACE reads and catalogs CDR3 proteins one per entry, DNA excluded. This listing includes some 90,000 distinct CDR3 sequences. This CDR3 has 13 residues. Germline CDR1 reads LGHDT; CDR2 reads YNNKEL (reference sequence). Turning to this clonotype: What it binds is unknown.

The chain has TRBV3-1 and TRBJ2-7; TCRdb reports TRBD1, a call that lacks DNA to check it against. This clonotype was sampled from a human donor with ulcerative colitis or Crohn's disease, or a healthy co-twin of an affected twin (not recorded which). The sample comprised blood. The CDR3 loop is CASSQDTGVGQYF.